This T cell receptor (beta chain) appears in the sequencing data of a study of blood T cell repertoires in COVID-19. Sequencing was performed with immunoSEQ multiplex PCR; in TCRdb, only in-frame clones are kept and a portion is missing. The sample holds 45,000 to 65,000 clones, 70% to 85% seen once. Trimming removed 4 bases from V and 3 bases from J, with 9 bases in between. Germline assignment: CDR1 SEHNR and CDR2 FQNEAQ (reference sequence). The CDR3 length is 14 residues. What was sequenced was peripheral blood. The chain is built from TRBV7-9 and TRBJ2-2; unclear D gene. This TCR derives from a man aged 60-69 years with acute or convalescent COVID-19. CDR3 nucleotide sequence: TGTGCCAGCAGCTCACAGCTTTACACCGGGGAGCTGTTTTTT. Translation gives CASSSQLYTGELFF.